The entry below gives a single T cell receptor beta chain sequence along with its context. The antigen is undetermined. MiXCR was run by TCRdb on the 5' RACE reads, yielding one entry per CDR3 protein. Of around 440,000 distinct CDR3 sequences detected, roughly a sixth appear once; the ten largest clones hold approximately 1%. This record comes from a study of CD8 T cells in ankylosing spondylitis. General study points: What seemed typical of ankylosing spondylitis blood was a TCR beta motif built from 8 or 9 highly homologous variants.

Germline V gene data show CDR1 as SEHNR and CDR2 as FQNEAQ (reference sequence). The ends were cut back, 1 base at V and 6 bases at J, with 7 bases in the middle. CDR3 length equals 13 residues. Sequenced material: blood, either unsorted or a sorted T cell fraction (not recorded which). The sequence derives from a male donor with ankylosing spondylitis. This chain links TRBV7-9 with TRBJ2-1, with D hard to call. This CDR3 is CASSLVDGNEQFF. The CDR3 DNA sequence: TGTGCCAGCAGCTTAGTGGATGGCAATGAGCAGTTCTTC.